This is a list of T cell receptor beta chains from one sample in a study of T cells in Graves' hyperthyroidism and ophthalmopathy. One entry per CDR3 protein results from TCRdb running MiXCR on the multiplex PCR reads. The sample carries hundreds of thousands of distinct CDR3 sequences, 14% to 15% recorded once. The sequenced sample consisted of blood. The receptor source for this set is a man younger than 35 with Graves' ophthalmopathy. CDR3s include the opening cysteine and the closing phenylalanine or tryptophan. Each record gives: clone size, CDR3 length, D gene, V gene, J gene, CDR3 DNA, CDR3 protein. A D gene is named only where the DNA matches it firmly. Only part of the rows carry a size: once, few, many, or a class if the clone is expanded.

>many|13|.|TRBV6-1|TRBJ2-2
TGTGCCAGCATAACACGGTACACCGGGGAGCTGTTTTTT
CASITRYTGELFF
>.|15|.|TRBV7-2|TRBJ1-4
TGTGCCAGCAGCTTAGGCGGGGGCGGCGGTGAAAAACTGTTTTTT
CASSLGGGGGEKLFF
>few|14|TRBD2|TRBV5-4|TRBJ2-7
TGTGCCAGCAGCTTCTCAGCGGGAGGAGGAGAGCAGTACTTC
CASSFSAGGGEQYF
>many|12|.|TRBV18|TRBJ1-2
TGTGCCAGCTCACGCGACCAAGGGGGCTACACCTTC
CASSRDQGGYTF
>few|14|.|TRBV4-1|TRBJ2-1
TGCGCCAGCAGCCAAGTGGCCCCCTATGATGAGCAGTTCTTC
CASSQVAPYDEQFF
>many|16|TRBD1|TRBV12-3/TRBV12-4|TRBJ1-3
TGTGCCAGCAGTCCCAGACAGGGATCCTCTGGAAACACCATATATTTT
CASSPRQGSSGNTIYF
>few|16|.|TRBV29-1|TRBJ2-6
TGCAGCGCCCAGGCGATACCGAGCTCTGGGGCCAACGTCCTGACTTTC
CSAQAIPSSGANVLTF
>many|17|TRBD1|TRBV5-1|TRBJ1-4
TGCGCCAGCAGGGGAGGAGACAGGGGGCGCGTCAATGAAAAACTGTTTTTT
CASRGGDRGRVNEKLFF
>.|14|.|TRBV7-6|TRBJ2-1
TGTGCCAGCAGCTTAGCCGGGGGATACGATGAGCAGTTCTTC
CASSLAGGYDEQFF
>.|13|.|TRBV19|TRBJ2-7
TGTGCCACCCGGGGGTCAGGAGGCTACGAGCAGTACTTC
CATRGSGGYEQYF
>few|15|.|TRBV19|TRBJ2-7
TGTGCCAGTAGTAGTTTCGGTGTCGGCTCCTACGAGCAGTACTTC
CASSSFGVGSYEQYF
>few|14|TRBD2|TRBV19|TRBJ2-1
TGTGCCAGTAGTCCCGGCGGGAGGGCCAATGAGCAGTTCTTC
CASSPGGRANEQFF
>many|14|TRBD2|TRBV5-1|TRBJ2-5
TGCGCCAGCAGCCATAGACTAGCGGGAGAGACCCAGTACTTC
CASSHRLAGETQYF
>many|21|TRBD2|TRBV20-1|TRBJ2-5
TGCAGTGCTAGAAGGATTCAAAACCGGGGACTAGCGGGAGTCTCAAGGGAGACCCAGTACTTC
CSARRIQNRGLAGVSRETQYF
>.|14|TRBD1|TRBV19|TRBJ1-2
TGTGCCACCATCGACAGGGGAGGCAACTATGGCTACACCTTC
CATIDRGGNYGYTF
>many|12|TRBD2|TRBV27|TRBJ2-5
TGTGCCAGCAGTTTCGAGGGAGGGCCCGCGTACTTC
CASSFEGGPAYF
>many|16|TRBD2|TRBV24-1|TRBJ2-5
TGTGCCACCAGTGATCCCGGGACTACAAGCCAAGAGACCCAGTACTTC
CATSDPGTTSQETQYF
>many|14|TRBD1|TRBV5-1|TRBJ1-2
TGCGCCCGATCAAACCCGGGACAGGACTATGGCTACACCTTC
CARSNPGQDYGYTF
>few|14|.|TRBV9|TRBJ2-1
TGTGCCAGCGGACTAGGGGGAGGTGGCAATGAGCAGTTCTTC
CASGLGGGGNEQFF
>many|13|.|TRBV2|TRBJ2-1
TGTGCCAGCAGTGATGGGGGGTTGGATGAGCAGTTCTTC
CASSDGGLDEQFF
>few|18|.|TRBV29-1|TRBJ2-2
TGCAGCGGGCCGGGCCTTACTGTTCCGGCCGCGAACACCGGGGAGCTGTTTTTT
CSGPGLTVPAANTGELFF
>many|15|TRBD1|TRBV9|TRBJ2-7
TGTGCCAGCAGCCCCACCGGGACAGGGCTCAACGAGCAGTACTTC
CASSPTGTGLNEQYF
>many|14|TRBD1|TRBV20-1|TRBJ1-6
TGCAGTGCTGTATGGACAGGGCGGAATTCACCCCTCCACTTT
CSAVWTGRNSPLHF
>.|17|.|TRBV4-1|TRBJ1-2
TGCGCCAGCAGCCAACGAAGCCCGGGGCCCCACGACTATGGCTACACCTTC
CASSQRSPGPHDYGYTF
>many|12|.|TRBV5-1|TRBJ2-4
TGCGCCAGCAGCTTTGCCGGGAACATTCAGTACTTC
CASSFAGNIQYF
>.|13|.|TRBV5-4|TRBJ2-2
TGTGCCAGCAGCACTGGGGCAACCGGGGAGCTGTTTTTT
CASSTGATGELFF
>.|11|.|TRBV6-2/TRBV6-3|TRBJ1-1
TGTGCCAGCAGTCAGGGGTCTCTAGCTTTCTTT
CASSQGSLAFF
>many|13|.|TRBV7-6|TRBJ1-1
TGTGCCAGCAGCACGGACAGACCCACTGAAGCTTTCTTT
CASSTDRPTEAFF
>.|15|.|TRBV7-3|TRBJ1-5
TGTGCCAGCAGCACACGACAGTTCTACAATCAGCCCCAGCATTTT
CASSTRQFYNQPQHF
>many|14|.|TRBV4-1|TRBJ2-7
TGCGCCAGCAGCCAAGCGCCAGGCTCCTACGAGCAGTACTTC
CASSQAPGSYEQYF
>many|16|.|TRBV7-3|TRBJ2-5
TGTGCCAGCAGCTTAAATAATGGAGCCGGGGTGGAGACCCAGTACTTC
CASSLNNGAGVETQYF
>many|14|.|TRBV12-3/TRBV12-4|TRBJ1-4
TGTGCCAGCAGTTTAGAGGGTGCTAATGAAAAACTGTTTTTT
CASSLEGANEKLFF
>many|16|TRBD2|TRBV5-5|TRBJ2-5
TGTGCCAGCACCCTCATTCCGGGGGGGTTAGGAGAGACCCAGTACTTC
CASTLIPGGLGETQYF
>many|14|.|TRBV7-9|TRBJ1-4
TGTGCCAGCAGCTTAGCCCCAGTTTATGAAAAACTGTTTTTT
CASSLAPVYEKLFF
>many|13|.|TRBV20-1|TRBJ1-5
TGCAGTGCAGAGGGCCCATTCAATCAGCCCCAGCATTTT
CSAEGPFNQPQHF
>.|13|.|TRBV27|TRBJ1-2
TGTGCCAGCAGTCTACGGGGGTTGTATGGCTACACCTTC
CASSLRGLYGYTF
>many|13|.|TRBV12-3/TRBV12-4|TRBJ2-1
TGTGCCAGCAGAGACAGCTCCTACAATGAGCAGTTCTTC
CASRDSSYNEQFF
>.|15|.|TRBV7-2|TRBJ1-1
TGTGCCAGCAGCTTTGGGGGACAATCAGGCACTGAAGCTTTCTTT
CASSFGGQSGTEAFF
>many|12|.|TRBV7-9|TRBJ2-7
TGTGCCAGCGGACGGGCTGGCCACGAGCAGTACTTC
CASGRAGHEQYF
>many|16|.|TRBV5-1|TRBJ1-1
TGCGCCAGCAGCTTGGAAGGTGGGCTGATCGACACTGAAGCTTTCTTT
CASSLEGGLIDTEAFF
>many|12|.|TRBV30|TRBJ1-3
TGTGCCTTTCTTAACACAGGAAACACCATATATTTT
CAFLNTGNTIYF
>.|14|TRBD1|TRBV9|TRBJ2-5
TGTGCCAGCAGCCTTACAGGGGTAGCAGAGACCCAGTACTTC
CASSLTGVAETQYF
>many|18|TRBD2|TRBV9|TRBJ2-1
TGTGCCAGCAGCGTAGGTATTGTGGCTAGCGGGAGGGCCATTGAGCAGTTCTTC
CASSVGIVASGRAIEQFF
>.|16|.|TRBV5-1|TRBJ1-3
TGCGCCAGCAGCCTTCGTGGGGCCGCCGGTGGAAACACCATATATTTT
CASSLRGAAGGNTIYF
>many|15|.|TRBV2|TRBJ1-2
TGTGCCAGCAAAACCCTCCGGGGGCCGGACTATGGCTACACCTTC
CASKTLRGPDYGYTF